The T cell receptor beta chain described here comes from a study of shared clonotypes between healthy human individuals. Study-wide context: For every donor, three CD4 naive, three CD4 memory, two CD8 naive and one CD8 memory plates were used.

Original analysis: ImmunoSEQ sequences covered only the junction and lacked quality scores; filtering therefore differed. Data came from immunoSEQ multiplex PCR; TCRdb stores just in-frame clones and leaves some out. V and J calls and clone size are given by that table; D and trimming were obtained from the DNA. The sample has roughly 700,000 clones, around 67% seen once. Every donor, a Caucasian adult, lived in Nashville, Tennessee. The study separated CD4+ cells into CD45RA+ naive and CD45RA-negative memory subsets. This CDR3 spans 14 amino acids. V shed 5 bases and J shed 9 bases, with 19 bases lying between them. The germline V gene encodes CDR1 MDHEN and CDR2 SYDVKM.

This clonotype originated in a woman aged 25 to 39 in good health. Specimen: memory CD4+ T cells sorted from blood. Stated subset: CD45RA-negative fraction. The chain has TRBV28 and TRBJ2-5, with D possibly being TRBD1 (6 bases). In nucleotides, the CDR3 is TGTGCCAGCAGTCCTCACCGGGCCCCAGGGGCCCAGTACTTC. This encodes CASSPHRAPGAQYF.